This T cell receptor beta chain stems from a study of cytomegalovirus exposure and HLA in healthy donors. Broader study findings: According to a subsequent analysis, TCR clusters from the first cohort were inclined to appear together in the 90 to 150 validation repertoires. In vitro experiments confirmed that a few CMV-associated chains were specific for CMV antigens.

The donors were in the roughly 110-subject validation cohort; that cohort was separate from the roughly 730-subject first cohort. CDR1 SGHAT and CDR2 FQNNGV come from the germline V gene. V was shortened by 2 bases and J by 7 bases, with 20 bases between the two germline ends. This CDR3 contains 17 residues. TCRdb's table, derived via immunoSEQ multiplex PCR, lists solely in-frame clones and lacks some. The repertoire holds 55,000 to 75,000 clones, roughly 94% seen once, with around 4.5% in the top ten. A word on this clone: Its cognate antigen is unknown.

This TCR was sampled from a man aged 18 to 35 in good health and CMV-seropositive. The chain links TRBV11-2 to TRBJ2-2, with TRBD2 as a possible D gene (6 bases). The material sequenced was PBMCs. The CDR3 loop reads CASSLYERASDGGELFF. CDR3 in DNA: TGTGCCAGCAGCTTATATGAGAGGGCTAGCGATGGCGGGGAGCTGTTTTTT.